The 30 T cell receptor beta chains in this list originate from one sample, sequenced in a study of blood T cell repertoires in COVID-19. TCRdb's table, derived via immunoSEQ multiplex PCR, lists solely in-frame clones and lacks some. In the table there are some 55,000 clones, 90% of which are singletons. The material sequenced was peripheral blood. These receptors were taken from a woman in her forties with active COVID-19.

J is TRBJ2-2 and V is TRBV4-2, with 11 bases that match TRBD2. The CDR3 loop spans 18 amino acids. Germline-derived CDR1 and CDR2 are LGHNA and YNFKEQ. V was pared by 1 base and J by 5 bases, with 9 bases of the junction left unmatched. The CDR3 nucleotides are TGTGCCAGCAGCCAAGGCGTTAGCGGGGGGGCCGTAACCGGGGAGCTGTTTTTT. Encoded protein: CASSQGVSGGAVTGELFF.

V and J are TRBV10-3 and TRBJ1-1, with D unclear. V was clipped by 6 bases and J by 1 base, with 15 bases between them. CDR3 length equals 15 residues. Germline values: CDR1 ENHRY, CDR2 SYGVKD. In DNA form, the CDR3 reads TGTGCCATCAGATTTGGGCCCCAGGCGAACACTGAAGCTTTCTTT. This encodes CAIRFGPQANTEAFF.

V gene TRBV14 combines with J gene TRBJ1-1; D uncertain. Between the trimmed V and J ends, which lost 2 bases and 1 base, there was a span of 5 bases. Germline-derived CDR1 and CDR2 are SGHDN and FVKESK. This CDR3 has 13 amino acids. In DNA, the CDR3 is TGTGCCAGCAGCCAATCCGGGAACACTGAAGCTTTCTTT. This gives the protein CASSQSGNTEAFF.

The gene calls are TRBV18 and TRBJ1-2, with TRBD1 identical over 7 bases. From germline, CDR1 is KGHSH and CDR2 LQKENI. With V trimmed by 5 bases and J by 2 bases, 2 bases remained unmatched. The CDR3 is 13 amino acids. This CDR3 reads CASSSQGNYGYTF. In nucleotides, the CDR3 is TGTGCCAGCTCATCACAGGGGAACTATGGCTACACCTTC.

J is TRBJ2-2 and V is TRBV6-6, with 10 bases matching TRBD2. J lost 0 bases, V lost 6 bases, and 1 base had no gene match. CDR3 length: 15 amino acids. Germline values: CDR1 MNHNY, CDR2 SVGAGI (reference sequence). The DNA for the CDR3 is TGTGCCAGCAGCACTAGCGGGGCGAACACCGGGGAGCTGTTTTTT. It codes for CASSTSGANTGELFF.

This sequence joins TRBV2 and TRBJ2-2; TRBD1 agrees at 7 bases. The CDR3 is 14 residues long. J gave up 4 bases and V 4 bases, and 3 bases lay outside the gene matches. Germline V CDR1 and CDR2: SNHLY, FYNNEI. The CDR3 DNA sequence: TGTGCCAGCAGTGTCGGACAGGCCACCGGGGAGCTGTTTTTT. It codes for CASSVGQATGELFF.

V and J are TRBV6-4 and TRBJ1-1; D unresolved. The CDR3 runs to 15 residues. The V and J ends lost 3 bases and 8 bases respectively, with 19 bases between them. Germline values: CDR1 MRHNA, CDR2 SNTAGT. CDR3 DNA sequence: TGTGCCAGCAGTGATGCCGGGTCATCCTTCGTCGAAGCTTTCTTT. This gives the protein CASSDAGSSFVEAFF.

Written as DNA, the CDR3 is TGTGCCAGCAGCTTAGGGACAGGGCCTTGGACTGAAGCTTTCTTT. Residues: CASSLGTGPWTEAFF. The chain has TRBV7-2 and TRBJ1-1; 8 positions agree with TRBD1. The CDR3 runs to 15 residues. Germline values: CDR1 SGHTA, CDR2 FQGNSA. V lost 1 base and J lost 5; bases outside the gene matches: 6.

This chain joins TRBV6-5 and TRBJ2-7; 8 bases fit TRBD1. V shed 3 bases, J shed 5 bases, and the junction held 9 bases outside the gene matches. Germline V gene data show CDR1 as MNHEY and CDR2 as SVGAGI. This CDR3 is built from 15 residues. This CDR3 reads CASSYRQGSFHEQYF. Written as DNA, the CDR3 is TGTGCCAGCAGTTATCGACAGGGGAGTTTTCACGAGCAGTACTTC.

The CDR3 is CASSVASTDTQYF. The CDR3 bases are TGTGCCAGCAGCGTAGCTAGCACAGATACGCAGTATTTT. The chain links TRBV9 to TRBJ2-3; D not certain. Trimming removed 0 bases at V and 0 bases at J, with 2 bases between. Germline assignment: CDR1 SGDLS and CDR2 YYNGEE. The CDR3 is 13 residues long.

About this clone itself: A junction boundary mismatches the germline segment, possibly from a read error. The chain employs TRBV6-2 or TRBV6-3 and TRBJ1-2, with a weak D call TRBD1 (5 bases). CDR1 is MNHEY, CDR2 SVGEGT, per germline. The CDR3 contains 11 residues. The CDR3: CASSNDPSTVF. In nucleotides, the CDR3 is TGTGCCAGCAGTAATGACCCTTCGACAGTCTTC.

The gene calls are TRBV24-1 and TRBJ2-3, with 12 bases aligning to TRBD2. From germline, CDR1 is KGHDR and CDR2 SFDVKD. The CDR3 totals 16 residues. V lost 6 bases to trimming and J lost 4 bases; unmatched junction nucleotides: 7. For the CDR3, the DNA is TGTGCCACCAGTTACTCTAGCGGGGGGGCGTCAGATACGCAGTATTTT. Translating it yields CATSYSSGGASDTQYF.

The count of this clone is one. The chain links TRBV3-1 (or the pseudogene TRBV3-2) to TRBJ1-2; D remains ambiguous. Germline loops: CDR1 LGHDT, CDR2 YNNKEL (reference sequence). The CDR3 length is 16 residues. V dropped 0 bases and J dropped 1 base, with 12 bases sitting between them. The CDR3 coding sequence is TGTGCCAGCAGCCAAGATTTAAAGAGGCATAACTATGGCTACACCTTC. It is translated as CASSQDLKRHNYGYTF.

As DNA, the CDR3 is TGCGCCAGCAGCCCTACCCTAGCGGCCTCCAATACGCAGTATTTT. It translates to CASSPTLAASNTQYF. This sequence joins TRBV5-1 and TRBJ2-3, with 7 positions matching TRBD2. J lost 7 bases, V lost 4 bases, and 12 bases had no gene match. Germline V gene sequence: CDR1 SGHRS, CDR2 YFSETQ. This CDR3 region has 15 residues.

This clone was recorded a few times. The genes are TRBV30 and TRBJ1-1; D is unresolved. The length of the CDR3 is 13 residues. Trimming left V 1 base short and J 8 bases short, with 14 bases between. Germline V gene data show CDR1 as GTSNPN and CDR2 as SVGIG (reference sequence). The CDR3 DNA reads as TGTGCCTGGAGTGCACACGGCGGTCGAGAAGCTTTCTTT. Its translation is CAWSAHGGREAFF.

V usage is TRBV7-8 and J usage is TRBJ2-3; 7 bases are shared with TRBD2. V lost 2 bases and J lost 5; bases outside the gene matches: 13. The CDR3 covers 17 residues. CDR1 and CDR2 (germline): SGHVS, FQNEAQ. CDR3 region: CASSLNPSGRVVDTQYF. DNA of the CDR3: TGTGCCAGCAGCTTAAACCCATCAGGGAGGGTAGTAGATACGCAGTATTTT.

This clone was recorded once. The CDR3 region has the DNA TGTGCCAGCAGCTCTGGGGCGGTCTCCTACAATGAGCAGTTCTTC. It yields the protein CASSSGAVSYNEQFF. This chain links TRBV5-6 with TRBJ2-1; a weak D match, TRBD1 (5 bases). Between the trimmed V and J ends, which lost 3 bases and 0 bases, there was a span of 10 bases. In germline, CDR1 is SGHDT, CDR2 YYEEEE. The CDR3 has 15 amino acids.

The chain joins TRBV28 to TRBJ2-7; D not resolved. The CDR3 spans 14 residues. V was trimmed by 4 bases and J by 0 bases, leaving 10 bases between them. Germline V gene sequence: CDR1 MDHEN, CDR2 SYDVKM. The CDR3 sequence is CASSSLTPSYEQYF. The CDR3, as DNA: TGTGCCAGCAGTTCTTTAACACCCTCCTACGAGCAGTACTTC.

In DNA form, the CDR3 reads TGTGCCAGCAGCTTAGTATGGGCGGGCGACAATGAGCAGTTCTTC. Translated, it gives CASSLVWAGDNEQFF. V is TRBV7-2 and J is TRBJ2-1, with TRBD2 as a possible D gene (5 bases). The germline CDR1 and CDR2 sequences are SGHTA and FQGNSA. Trimming left V 1 base short and J 5 bases short, with 12 bases between. The CDR3 totals 15 residues.

This clone came up once. The chain has TRBV5-4 and TRBJ2-4; tentatively, D is TRBD1 (5 bases). The CDR3 totals 16 residues. Trimming pared 1 base from V and 1 base from J, leaving 12 bases between. Germline CDR1 reads SGHNT; CDR2 reads YYREEE (reference sequence). The CDR3 sequence is CASSLWGLGAKNIQYF. The CDR3 coding sequence is TGTGCCAGCAGCTTGTGGGGCCTAGGTGCCAAAAACATTCAGTACTTC.

In its sample, this clone was seen once. This chain joins TRBV7-2 and TRBJ2-3, with D possibly being TRBD2 (6 bases). The CDR3 is 15 amino acids. Germline assignment: CDR1 SGHTA and CDR2 FQGNSA. V was shortened by 2 bases and J by 2 bases, with 11 bases between the two germline ends. The CDR3, as DNA: TGTGCCAGCAGCTTACTGCGGGGATACACAGATACGCAGTATTTT. Residues: CASSLLRGYTDTQYF.

This clone was recorded a few times. The chain couples TRBV6-5 to TRBJ2-7, with TRBD2 as a possible D gene (5 bases). CDR1 and CDR2 from the germline V gene are MNHEY and SVGAGI. The CDR3 has 15 amino acids. The ends were cut back, 2 bases at V and 0 bases at J, with 11 bases in the middle. CDR3 sequence: CASSYADGSSYEQYF. In nucleotides, the CDR3 is TGTGCCAGCAGTTACGCGGATGGGAGCTCCTACGAGCAGTACTTC.

The chain carries TRBV30 and TRBJ1-6, with D possibly being TRBD1 (6 bases). This CDR3 comprises 14 residues. V gave up 6 bases and J gave up 7 bases, with 16 bases separating them. Germline loops: CDR1 GTSNPN, CDR2 SVGIG (reference sequence). The CDR3 coding sequence is TGTGCCTGCAGAGCCGGGACAATGAATTCACCCCTCCACTTT. Translation: CACRAGTMNSPLHF. Full variable domain (remainder filled in from reference TRBV30 and TRBJ1-6): SQTIHQWPATLVQPVGSPLSLECTVEGTSNPNLYWYRQAAGRGLQLLFYSVGIGQISSEVPQNLSASRPQDRQFILSSKKLLLSDSGFYLCACRAGTMNSPLHFGNGTRLTVT.

The chain employs TRBV19 and TRBJ1-4; weak D call: TRBD1 (6 bases). Per germline, CDR1 LNHDA and CDR2 SQIVND (reference sequence). The CDR3 runs 13 residues. Deletions cut 7 bases from V and 2 bases from J, with 8 bases between. CDR3 sequence: CASTQGTNEKLFF. The CDR3 DNA follows: TGTGCCAGTACGCAGGGGACTAATGAAAAACTGTTTTTT.

The chain couples TRBV7-9 to TRBJ2-2; TRBD1 might be the D (5 bases). The germline V and J ends were trimmed by 1 base and 5 bases, with 23 bases remaining between them. Looked up from germline, CDR1 is SEHNR and CDR2 is FQNEAQ (reference sequence). This CDR3 region has 19 residues. CDR3 nucleotides: TGTGCCAGCAGCTTAGAGATGATAGGCAGGGCCCGACGGACCGGGGAGCTGTTTTTT. Translated: CASSLEMIGRARRTGELFF.

The chain's CDR3 is CASSVSGQETQYF. In DNA, the CDR3 is TGTGCCAGCAGCGTATCGGGGCAAGAGACCCAGTACTTC. The chain is built from TRBV9 and TRBJ2-5, with D possibly matching TRBD2 (5 bases). V lost 1 base and J 2 bases, leaving 6 bases between the germline ends. CDR1 and CDR2 (germline): SGDLS, YYNGEE. The CDR3 covers 13 residues. The full variable domain, its missing parts supplied by reference TRBV9 and TRBJ2-5, is DSGVTQTPKHLITATGQRVTLRCSPRSGDLSVYWYQQSLDQGLQFLIQYYNGEERAKGNILERFSAQQFPDLHSELNLSSLELGDSALYFCASSVSGQETQYFGPGTRLLVL.

The rearrangement links TRBV30 to TRBJ1-6; 10 nucleotides line up with TRBD1. The V gene end was trimmed by 5 bases and the J gene end by 4 bases; junction bases not matched to a gene: 2. Germline CDR1 reads GTSNPN; CDR2 reads SVGIG (reference sequence). The CDR3 consists of 14 residues. CDR3 bases: TGTGCCTGGGGACAGGGGGAGTATAATTCACCCCTCCACTTT. It yields the protein CAWGQGEYNSPLHF.

This chain joins TRBV13 and TRBJ1-2; unclear D gene. The CDR3 loop spans 14 amino acids. V was clipped by 0 bases and J by 8 bases, with 13 bases between them. CDR1 is PRHDT, CDR2 FYEKMQ, per germline (reference sequence). CDR3 sequence: CASSLGGVRVGYTF. CDR3 coding DNA: TGTGCCAGCAGCTTAGGCGGGGTCCGCGTGGGCTACACCTTC.

The chain uses TRBV5-4 and TRBJ2-3; TRBD2 might be the D (5 bases). CDR1 and CDR2 (germline): SGHNT, YYREEE (reference sequence). This CDR3 is 15 amino acids long. V lost 4 bases and J 4 bases, leaving 16 bases between the germline ends. CDR3 bases: TGTGCCAGCAGCCGGGGTGGAGGTGAGGCAGATACGCAGTATTTT. The encoded protein is CASSRGGGEADTQYF.

This rearrangement joins TRBV24-1 to TRBJ1-5; no definite D call. The CDR3 consists of 13 residues. Germline V gene data show CDR1 as KGHDR and CDR2 as SFDVKD. Trimming shortened V by 4 bases and J by 7 bases, and 10 bases separated the two germline ends. The CDR3 DNA reads as TGTGCCACCAGTGACCCGACTAACCAGCCCCAGCATTTT. It encodes CATSDPTNQPQHF.